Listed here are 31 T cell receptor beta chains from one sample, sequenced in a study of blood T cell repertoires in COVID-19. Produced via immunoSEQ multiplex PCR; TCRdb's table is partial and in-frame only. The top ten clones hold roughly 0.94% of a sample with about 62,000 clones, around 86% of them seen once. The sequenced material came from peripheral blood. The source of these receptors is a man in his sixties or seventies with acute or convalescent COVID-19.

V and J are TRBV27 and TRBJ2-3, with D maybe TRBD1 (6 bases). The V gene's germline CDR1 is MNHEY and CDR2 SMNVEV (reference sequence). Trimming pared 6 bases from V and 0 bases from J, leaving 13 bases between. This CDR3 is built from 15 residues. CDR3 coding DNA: TGTGCCAGCAGCCCCAGGGGTGCTAGCACAGATACGCAGTATTTT. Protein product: CASSPRGASTDTQYF.

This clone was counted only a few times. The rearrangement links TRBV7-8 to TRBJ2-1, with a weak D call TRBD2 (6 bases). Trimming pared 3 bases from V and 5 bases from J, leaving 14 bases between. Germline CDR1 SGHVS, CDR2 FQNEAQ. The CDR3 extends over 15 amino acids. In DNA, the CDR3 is TGTGCCAGCAGCTTGACTAGGCCCTTTGACAATGAGCAGTTCTTC. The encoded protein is CASSLTRPFDNEQFF.

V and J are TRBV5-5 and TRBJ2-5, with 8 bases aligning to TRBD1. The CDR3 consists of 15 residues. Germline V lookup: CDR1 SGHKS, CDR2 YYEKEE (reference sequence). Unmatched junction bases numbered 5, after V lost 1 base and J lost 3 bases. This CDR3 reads CASSLLDRAKETQYF. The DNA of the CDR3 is TGTGCCAGCAGCTTGCTGGACAGGGCGAAAGAGACCCAGTACTTC. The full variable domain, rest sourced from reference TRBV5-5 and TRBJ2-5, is DAGVTQSPTHLIKTRGQQVTLRCSPISGHKSVSWYQQVLGQGPQFIFQYYEKEERGRGNFPDRFSARQFPNYSSELNVNALLLGDSALYLCASSLLDRAKETQYFGPGTRLLVL.

This chain's CDR3 is CASIASGRATDTQYF. CDR3 bases: TGTGCCAGCATTGCAAGCGGGAGGGCTACAGATACGCAGTATTTT. The gene calls are TRBV28 and TRBJ2-3; 10 bases are shared with TRBD2. V shed 7 bases, J shed 3 bases, and the junction held 7 bases outside the gene matches. The germline gives CDR1 MDHEN, CDR2 SYDVKM. CDR3 length equals 15 residues.

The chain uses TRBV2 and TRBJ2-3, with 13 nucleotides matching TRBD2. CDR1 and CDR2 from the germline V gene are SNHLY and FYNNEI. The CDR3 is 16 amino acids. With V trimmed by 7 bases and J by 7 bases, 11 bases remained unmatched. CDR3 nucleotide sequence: TGTGCCAGCACTAAATCCACTAGCGGGGGGGTCAATACGCAGTATTTT. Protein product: CASTKSTSGGVNTQYF.

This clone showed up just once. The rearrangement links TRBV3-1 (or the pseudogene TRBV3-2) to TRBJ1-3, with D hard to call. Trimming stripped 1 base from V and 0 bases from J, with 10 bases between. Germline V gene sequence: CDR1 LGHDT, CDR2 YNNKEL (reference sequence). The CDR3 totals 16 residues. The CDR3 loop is CASSQVRVSSGNTIYF. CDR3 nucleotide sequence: TGTGCCAGCAGCCAAGTGCGGGTTAGCTCTGGAAACACCATATATTTT.

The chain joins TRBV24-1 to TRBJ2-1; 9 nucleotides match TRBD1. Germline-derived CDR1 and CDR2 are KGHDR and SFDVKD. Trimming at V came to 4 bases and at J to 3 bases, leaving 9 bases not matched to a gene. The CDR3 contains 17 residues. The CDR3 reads CATSDPTPGQGYNEQFF. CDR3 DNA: TGTGCCACCAGTGACCCAACGCCGGGACAGGGCTACAATGAGCAGTTCTTC.

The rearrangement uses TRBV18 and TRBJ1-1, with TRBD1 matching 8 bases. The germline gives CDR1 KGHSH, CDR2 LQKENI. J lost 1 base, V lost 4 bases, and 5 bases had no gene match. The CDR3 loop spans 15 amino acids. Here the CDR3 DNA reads TGTGCCAGCTCACTAAAGACAGGGGAGAACACTGAAGCTTTCTTT. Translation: CASSLKTGENTEAFF. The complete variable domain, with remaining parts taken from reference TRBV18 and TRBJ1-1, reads NAGVMQNPRHLVRRRGQEARLRCSPMKGHSHVYWYRQLPEEGLKFMVYLQKENIIDESGMPKERFSAEFPKEGPSILRIQQVVRGDSAAYFCASSLKTGENTEAFFGQGTRLTVV.

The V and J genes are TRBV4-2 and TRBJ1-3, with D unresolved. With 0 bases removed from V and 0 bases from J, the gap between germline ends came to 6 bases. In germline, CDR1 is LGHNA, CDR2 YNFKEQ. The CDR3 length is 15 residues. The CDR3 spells CASSQESDSGNTIYF. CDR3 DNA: TGTGCCAGCAGCCAAGAGTCAGACTCTGGAAACACCATATATTTT.

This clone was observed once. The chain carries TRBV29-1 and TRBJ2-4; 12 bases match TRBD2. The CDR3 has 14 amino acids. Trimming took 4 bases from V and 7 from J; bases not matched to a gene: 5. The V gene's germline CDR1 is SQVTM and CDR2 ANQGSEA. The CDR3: CSVGPGLAGNIQYF. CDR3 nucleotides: TGCAGCGTTGGACCGGGACTAGCGGGTAACATTCAGTACTTC.

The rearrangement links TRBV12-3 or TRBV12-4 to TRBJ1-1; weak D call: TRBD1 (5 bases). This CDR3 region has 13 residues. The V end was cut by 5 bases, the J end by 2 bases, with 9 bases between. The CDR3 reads CASSTTENTEAFF. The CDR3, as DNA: TGTGCCAGCAGTACGACAGAAAACACTGAAGCTTTCTTT.

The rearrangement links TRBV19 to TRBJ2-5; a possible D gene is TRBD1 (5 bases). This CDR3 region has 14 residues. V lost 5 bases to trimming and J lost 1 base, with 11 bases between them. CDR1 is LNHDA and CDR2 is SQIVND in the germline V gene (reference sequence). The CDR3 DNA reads TGTGCCAGTAGTCCCCAGGGAACCCAAGAGACCCAGTACTTC. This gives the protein CASSPQGTQETQYF.

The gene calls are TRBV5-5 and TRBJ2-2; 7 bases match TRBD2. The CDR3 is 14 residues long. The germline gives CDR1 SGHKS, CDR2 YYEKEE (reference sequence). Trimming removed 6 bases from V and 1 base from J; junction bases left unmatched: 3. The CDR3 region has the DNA TGTGCCAGCACCTGGGGGGGGAACACCGGGGAGCTGTTTTTT. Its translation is CASTWGGNTGELFF.

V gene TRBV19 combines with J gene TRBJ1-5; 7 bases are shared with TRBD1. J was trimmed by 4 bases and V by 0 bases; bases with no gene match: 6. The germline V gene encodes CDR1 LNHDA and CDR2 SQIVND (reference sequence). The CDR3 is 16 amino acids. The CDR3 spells CASSIDRTGHNQPQHF. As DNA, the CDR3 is TGTGCCAGTAGTATAGACAGGACAGGACATAATCAGCCCCAGCATTTT.

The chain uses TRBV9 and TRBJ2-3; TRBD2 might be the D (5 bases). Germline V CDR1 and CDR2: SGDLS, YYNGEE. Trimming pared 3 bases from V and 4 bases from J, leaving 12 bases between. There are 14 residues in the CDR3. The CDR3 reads CASSDSIGADTQYF. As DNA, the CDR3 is TGTGCCAGCAGCGACTCGATCGGGGCAGATACGCAGTATTTT.

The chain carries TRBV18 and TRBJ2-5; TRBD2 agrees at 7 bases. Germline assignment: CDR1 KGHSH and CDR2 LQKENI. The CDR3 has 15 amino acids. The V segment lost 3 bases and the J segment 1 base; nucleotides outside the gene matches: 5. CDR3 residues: CASSPPGTTQETQYF. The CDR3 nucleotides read TGTGCCAGCTCACCGCCAGGGACTACCCAAGAGACCCAGTACTTC.

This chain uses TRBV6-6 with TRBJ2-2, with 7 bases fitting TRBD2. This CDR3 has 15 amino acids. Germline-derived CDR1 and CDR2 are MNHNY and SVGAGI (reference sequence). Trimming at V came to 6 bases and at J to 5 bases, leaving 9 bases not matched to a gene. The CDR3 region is CASSTAGAGTGELFF. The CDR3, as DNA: TGTGCCAGCAGCACCGCGGGAGCGGGGACCGGGGAGCTGTTTTTT.

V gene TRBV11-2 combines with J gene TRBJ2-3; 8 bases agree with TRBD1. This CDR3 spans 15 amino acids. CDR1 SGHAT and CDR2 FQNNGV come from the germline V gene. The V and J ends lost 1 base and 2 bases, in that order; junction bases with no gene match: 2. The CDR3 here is CASSLGDRYTDTQYF. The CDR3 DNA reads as TGTGCCAGCAGCTTAGGGGACAGGTACACAGATACGCAGTATTTT.

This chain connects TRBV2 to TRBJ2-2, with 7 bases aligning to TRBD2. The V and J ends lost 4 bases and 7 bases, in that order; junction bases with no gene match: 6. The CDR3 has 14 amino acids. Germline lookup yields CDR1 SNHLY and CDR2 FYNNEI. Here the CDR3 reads CASSAGTTYGELFF. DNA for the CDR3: TGTGCCAGCAGTGCGGGGACTACATACGGGGAGCTGTTTTTT.

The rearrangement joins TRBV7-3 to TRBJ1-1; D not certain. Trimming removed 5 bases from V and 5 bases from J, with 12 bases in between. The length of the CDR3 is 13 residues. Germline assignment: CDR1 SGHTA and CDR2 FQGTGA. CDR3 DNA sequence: TGTGCCAGCAGCCTCACCCCGAGGACTGAAGCTTTCTTT. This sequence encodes CASSLTPRTEAFF.

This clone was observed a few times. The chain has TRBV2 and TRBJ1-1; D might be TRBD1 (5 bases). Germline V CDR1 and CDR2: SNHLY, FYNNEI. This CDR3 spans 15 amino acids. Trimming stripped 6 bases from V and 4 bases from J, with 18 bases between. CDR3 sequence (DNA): TGTGCCAGCAGCAAAGACAGAGATCATGGCACTGAAGCTTTCTTT. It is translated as CASSKDRDHGTEAFF. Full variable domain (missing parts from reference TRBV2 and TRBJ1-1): EPEVTQTPSHQVTQMGQEVILRCVPISNHLYFYWYRQILGQKVEFLVSFYNNEISEKSEIFDDQFSVERPDGSNFTLKIRSTKLEDSAMYFCASSKDRDHGTEAFFGQGTRLTVV.

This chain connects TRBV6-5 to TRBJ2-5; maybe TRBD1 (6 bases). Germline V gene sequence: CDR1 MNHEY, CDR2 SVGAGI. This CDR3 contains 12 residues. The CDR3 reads CAVQGLQETQYF. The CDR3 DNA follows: TGTGCTGTTCAGGGGTTACAAGAGACCCAGTACTTC.

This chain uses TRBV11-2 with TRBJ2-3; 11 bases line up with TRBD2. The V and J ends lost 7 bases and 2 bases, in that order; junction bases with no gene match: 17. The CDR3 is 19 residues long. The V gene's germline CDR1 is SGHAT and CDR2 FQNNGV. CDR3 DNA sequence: TGTGCCAGCACCCAATTTAGCGGGAGGGCCGGAGTTGACACAGATACGCAGTATTTT. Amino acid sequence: CASTQFSGRAGVDTDTQYF.

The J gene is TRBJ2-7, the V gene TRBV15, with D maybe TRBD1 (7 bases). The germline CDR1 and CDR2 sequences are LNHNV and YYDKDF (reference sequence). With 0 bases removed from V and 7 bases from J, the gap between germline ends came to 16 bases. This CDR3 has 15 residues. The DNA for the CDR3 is TGTGCCACCAGCAGAGATTTGGAGGGGGCAGGAGAGCAGTACTTC. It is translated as CATSRDLEGAGEQYF.

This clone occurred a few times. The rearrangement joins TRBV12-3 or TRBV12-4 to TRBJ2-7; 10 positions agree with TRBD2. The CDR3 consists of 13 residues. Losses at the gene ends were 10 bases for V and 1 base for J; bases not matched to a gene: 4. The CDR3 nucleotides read TGTGCCATCGAGCGGGAGGGGTCCTACGAGCAGTACTTC. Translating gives CAIEREGSYEQYF.

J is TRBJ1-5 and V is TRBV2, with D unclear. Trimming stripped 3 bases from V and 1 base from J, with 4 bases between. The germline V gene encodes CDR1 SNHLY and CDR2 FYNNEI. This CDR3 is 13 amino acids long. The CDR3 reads CASSDQSNQPQHF. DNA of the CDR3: TGTGCCAGCAGTGACCAAAGCAATCAGCCCCAGCATTTT.

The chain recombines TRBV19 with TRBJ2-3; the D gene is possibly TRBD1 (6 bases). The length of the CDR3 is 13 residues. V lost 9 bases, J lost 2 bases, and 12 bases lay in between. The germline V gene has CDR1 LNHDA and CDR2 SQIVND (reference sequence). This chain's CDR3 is CASEGDLTDTQYF. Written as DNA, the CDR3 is TGTGCCAGCGAGGGGGACCTCACAGATACGCAGTATTTT.

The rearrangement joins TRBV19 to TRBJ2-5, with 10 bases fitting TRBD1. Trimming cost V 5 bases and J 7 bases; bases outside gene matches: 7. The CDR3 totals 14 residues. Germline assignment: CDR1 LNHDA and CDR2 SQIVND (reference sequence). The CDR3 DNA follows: TGTGCCAGTAGTTCTAGGACAGGGGGACGGACCCAGTACTTC. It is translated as CASSSRTGGRTQYF.

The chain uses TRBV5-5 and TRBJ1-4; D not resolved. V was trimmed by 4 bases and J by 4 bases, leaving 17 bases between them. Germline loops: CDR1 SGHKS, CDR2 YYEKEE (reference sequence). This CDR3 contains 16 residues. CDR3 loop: CASSLSLGGSNEKLFF. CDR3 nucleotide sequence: TGTGCCAGCAGCCTGTCGTTAGGAGGAAGTAATGAAAAACTGTTTTTT.

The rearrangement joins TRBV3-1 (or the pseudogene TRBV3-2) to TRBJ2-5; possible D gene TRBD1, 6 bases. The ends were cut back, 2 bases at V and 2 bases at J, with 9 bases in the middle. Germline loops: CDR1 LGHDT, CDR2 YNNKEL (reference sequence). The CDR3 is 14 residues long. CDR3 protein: CASSQWDTQETQYF. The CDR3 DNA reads TGTGCCAGCAGCCAATGGGACACTCAAGAGACCCAGTACTTC.

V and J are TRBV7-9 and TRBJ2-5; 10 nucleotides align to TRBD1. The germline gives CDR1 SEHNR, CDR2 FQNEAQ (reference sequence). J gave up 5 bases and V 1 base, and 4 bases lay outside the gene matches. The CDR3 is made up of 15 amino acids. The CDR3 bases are TGTGCCAGCAGCTTAGATGGACAGGGGGGGGAGACCCAGTACTTC. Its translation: CASSLDGQGGETQYF.